This is a list of T cell receptor beta chains from one sample in a study of sequential checkpoint blockade in melanoma. The data were produced by immunoSEQ multiplex PCR, yet TCRdb's version contains in-frame clones alone and is incomplete. The sample holds around 35,000 clones, about 30% seen once. The material was tumor tissue (inferred from file names), obtained from a patient given nivolumab and ipilimumab in sequence. The source is a human donor with melanoma. Each CDR3 is given with its conserved first and last residue. The order of the fields is J gene, CDR3 length, D gene, V gene, clone size, CDR3 protein, CDR3 DNA. D genes are given only for firm matches. Clone sizes are given selectively: once, few, many, or a class where the clone is expanded.

TRBJ2-1	17	TRBD2	TRBV6-7	few	CASRPGLAGSSYNEQFF	TGTGCCAGCAGACCTGGACTAGCGGGTAGCTCCTACAATGAGCAGTTCTTC
TRBJ2-2	14	NA	TRBV11-3	NA	CASSGRVTGGELFF	TGTGCCAGCAGCGGGCGCGTCACTGGCGGGGAGCTGTTTTTT
TRBJ2-2	18	TRBD1	TRBV19	NA	CASSNTLVRGRYTGELFF	TGTGCCAGTAGTAACACCCTAGTGAGGGGGCGGTACACCGGGGAGCTGTTTTTT
TRBJ2-1	13	TRBD1	TRBV6-8	few	CASSGRQGTEQFF	TGTGCCAGCAGTGGTAGACAGGGTACTGAGCAGTTCTTC
TRBJ2-7	13	NA	TRBV29-1	NA	CSVAYYNSYEQYF	TGCAGCGTTGCTTACTACAACTCCTACGAGCAGTACTTC
TRBJ1-5	13	NA	TRBV30	NA	CAWGRTNNQPQHF	TGTGCCTGGGGACGGACTAACAATCAGCCCCAGCATTTT
TRBJ2-7	13	NA	TRBV18	NA	CASSPWGAYEQYF	TGTGCCAGCTCACCTTGGGGAGCCTACGAGCAGTACTTC
TRBJ2-7	15	NA	TRBV11-3	few	CASRDSYVSSYEQYF	TGTGCCAGCAGGGACTCCTACGTGAGCTCCTACGAGCAGTACTTC
TRBJ2-2	14	TRBD1	TRBV30	NA	CAWVDRANTGELFF	TGTGCCTGGGTAGACAGGGCCAACACCGGGGAGCTGTTTTTT
TRBJ1-5	18	NA	TRBV18	NA	CASSPPNLGSGINQPQHF	TGTGCCAGCTCACCACCGAATTTGGGGAGTGGGATCAATCAGCCCCAGCATTTT
TRBJ2-7	15	NA	TRBV19	NA	CASSSRDGSSYEQYF	TGTGCCAGTAGTTCCCGGGACGGATCCTCCTACGAGCAGTACTTC
TRBJ2-7	14	TRBD1	TRBV28	few	CASRGPGTGNEQYF	TGTGCCAGCAGGGGTCCCGGGACAGGGAACGAGCAGTACTTC
TRBJ1-5	14	NA	TRBV6-8	few	CASSYSEEGQPQHF	TGTGCCAGCAGTTACTCCGAGGAGGGTCAGCCCCAGCATTTT
TRBJ2-7	15	TRBD2	TRBV11-3	NA	CASSLGTSGGAEQYF	TGTGCCAGCAGCTTAGGGACTAGCGGGGGGGCCGAGCAGTACTTC
TRBJ1-4	13	NA	TRBV19	few	CASRSRDVEKLFF	TGTGCCAGCCGGTCCCGGGACGTTGAAAAACTGTTTTTT
TRBJ2-5	17	TRBD2	TRBV5-1	once	CASSLGSSGSVMETQYF	TGCGCCAGCAGCTTGGGGTCTAGCGGGAGTGTTATGGAGACCCAGTACTTC
TRBJ1-2	18	NA	TRBV11-3	many	CASSSQQTSLLGDAGYTF	TGTGCCAGCAGCTCCCAACAAACCTCACTATTGGGGGACGCTGGCTACACCTTC
TRBJ1-3	15	TRBD1	TRBV11-3	NA	CASSAATGAGNTIYF	TGTGCCAGCAGCGCGGCGACAGGGGCTGGAAACACCATATATTTT
TRBJ1-6	14	NA	TRBV5-1	NA	CASSSQPPNSPLHF	TGCGCCAGCAGCTCTCAGCCACCGAATTCACCCCTCCACTTT